The TCR beta chain described here comes from a study of blood T cell repertoires in COVID-19. Study background: Sites across the United States, Italy and Spain contributed samples from acute and convalescent COVID-19. The analysed material was cDNA or gDNA that came from T cells, B-cell-depleted T cells, or PBMCs.

The CDR3 is 15 residues long. The germline CDR1 and CDR2 sequences are SEHNR and FQNEAQ (reference sequence). Between the trimmed V and J ends, which lost 5 bases and 0 bases, there was a span of 13 bases. The authors' processing: Estimation of nucleated cell counts was performed using reference gene primer amplification. Assay: immunoSEQ multiplex PCR; the TCRdb copy retains only in-frame clones and omits some. The DNA was the basis for D and trimming; V, J and clone size are from that table. The sample records more than 55,000 clones, roughly 78% being singletons. The sequence was collected from a human donor in a cohort sampled during active COVID-19. Sequenced material: peripheral blood. The genes are TRBV7-9 and TRBJ1-1, with D possibly matching TRBD1 (6 bases). As DNA, the CDR3 is TGTGCCAGCAGCGCCAGGACAGCTATGAACACTGAAGCTTTCTTT. Amino acid sequence: CASSARTAMNTEAFF.